Reported below is one TCR beta chain. This clone has just a few counts. It has no known antigen specificity. Per-base quality was not reported, and no clone a single base away is much larger than it. Before undergoing thyroid surgery, none of the patients had been given any kind of treatment. Using T-cell receptor beta sequencing, the study looked back at clinical samples from patients collected from about 2011 to 2019. The library was produced with PCR. The data were produced on an Illumina HiSeq 4000. High-throughput sequencing was used to profile the TCR beta-chain CDR3 region of every patient. The authors' analysis ran thus. The researchers built a classifier to tell apart papillary thyroid cancer patients with distant metastasis, based on CDR3 differences among clinicopathological groups. The Shannon index was used to assess repertoire diversity, and the Morisita-Horn index was used to assess tumor-blood repertoire similarity. TCRdb applied fastp at Q25 and MiXCR to the public reads, then kept only in-frame beta chains. These V and J calls rely on TCRdb rather than the paper's analysis. Counted in this sample were about 24,000 clones; over 25% of them appeared once. Of the sample, approximately 20% is held by the ten largest clones.

The sample is drawn from a study of metastatic and nonmetastatic thyroid tumors (dated by TCRdb to about 2020). About the investigation overall: The researchers compared repertoires between peripheral blood samples and tumor or nodule tissue samples from patients with malignant or benign thyroid disease. Summary of the overall study and its limitations: TCR beta diversity was reported as significantly higher in malignant tumors than in benign nodules, in both blood and tumor samples.

As encoded in the germline V gene, CDR1 is MNHNS while CDR2 is SASEGT. V is pruned by 1 base and J by 6 bases, leaving 3 bases of the junction without a gene match. There are 15 amino acids in the CDR3, from cysteine to phenylalanine inclusive. Only the CDR3 DNA is retained, 45 bases long and in frame from the first base. The sequence was obtained from a male donor with papillary thyroid cancer or a benign thyroid nodule (not recorded which). Some clones in this sample may be carry-over from other donors' samples. The specimen sequenced was blood. The chain is encoded by TRBV6-1 joined to TRBJ2-1; 10 central nucleotides agree with TRBD2. For the CDR3, the sequence is CASSEEAGGPNEQFF. The bases read TGTGCCAGCAGTGAAGAAGCGGGAGGGCCCAATGAGCAGTTCTTC.